The TCR beta chain described here comes from a study of T cell changes during pregnancy in multiple sclerosis. Libraries were prepared by immunoSEQ multiplex PCR; TCRdb keeps only in-frame clonotypes and omits some of them. The sample yields roughly 90,000 clones, roughly 93% seen once. The CDR3 is made up of 13 amino acids. The ends were cut back, 5 bases at V and 9 bases at J, with 14 bases in the middle. CDR1 is SGHVS, CDR2 FQNEAQ, per germline. Sequencing was performed on peripheral blood, taken in the third trimester of pregnancy. The sequence was collected from a female donor with multiple sclerosis, enrolled in a pregnancy study. The rearrangement links TRBV7-8 to TRBJ2-1; D possibly corresponds to TRBD1 (6 bases). The CDR3 loop is CASSLGQLGEQFF. Here the CDR3 DNA reads TGTGCCAGCAGCCTAGGACAGCTCGGTGAGCAGTTCTTC.